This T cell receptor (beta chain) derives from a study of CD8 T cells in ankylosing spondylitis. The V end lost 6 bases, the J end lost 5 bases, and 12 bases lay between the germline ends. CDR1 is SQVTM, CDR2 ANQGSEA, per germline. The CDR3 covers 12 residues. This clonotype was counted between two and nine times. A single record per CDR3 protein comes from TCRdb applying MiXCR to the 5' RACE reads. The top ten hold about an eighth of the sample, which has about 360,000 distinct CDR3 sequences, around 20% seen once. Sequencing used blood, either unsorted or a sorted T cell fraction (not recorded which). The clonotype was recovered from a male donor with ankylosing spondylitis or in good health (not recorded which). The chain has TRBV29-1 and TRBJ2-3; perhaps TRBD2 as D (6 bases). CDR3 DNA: TGCAGCGTCCGATATAGCGGAGATACGCAGTATTTT. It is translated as CSVRYSGDTQYF.